These 22 T cell receptor beta chains were sequenced from one sample in a study of T cells in Graves' hyperthyroidism and ophthalmopathy. Amplification targeted TCR beta CDR3 regions from RNA transcripts. The TCR CDR3 first-round RT-PCR relied on the HTBI primer set. TCRdb analysed the multiplex PCR reads with MiXCR anew, one entry per CDR3 protein. The sample has about 290,000 distinct CDR3 sequences; 10% to 15% are singletons. The sequencing sample was made of blood. The source is a woman under 40 with Graves' hyperthyroidism that later progressed to Graves' ophthalmopathy.

This clonotype was observed at least ten times. The chain employs TRBV12-3 or TRBV12-4 and TRBJ2-3, with 12 nucleotides matching TRBD2. V shed 5 bases and J 2 bases; nucleotides not matched to a gene: 8. The CDR3 contains 17 residues. The CDR3 region is CASSLELAGGHTDTQYF. The CDR3 DNA is TGTGCCAGCAGTCTGGAACTAGCGGGAGGACACACAGATACGCAGTATTTT.

This chain connects TRBV9 to TRBJ2-7; 9 nucleotides match TRBD2. This CDR3 region has 16 residues. Germline CDR1 is SGDLS and CDR2 is YYNGEE. Losses at the gene ends were 0 bases for V and 1 base for J; bases not matched to a gene: 5. CDR3 protein: CASSVAASGASYEQYF. In DNA form, the CDR3 reads TGTGCCAGCAGCGTAGCTGCTAGCGGGGCATCCTACGAGCAGTACTTC.

This rearrangement joins TRBV11-2 to TRBJ2-3; 9 bases map to TRBD2. The CDR3 totals 16 residues. V lost 3 bases, J lost 2 bases, and 6 bases stayed unmatched. Germline CDR1 and CDR2: SGHAT and FQNNGV. CDR3 residues: CASSLALAGTTDTQYF. CDR3 in DNA: TGTGCCAGCAGCTTGGCTCTAGCGGGGACCACAGATACGCAGTATTTT. Drawing the rest from reference TRBV11-2 and TRBJ2-3, the complete variable domain is EAGVAQSPRYKIIEKRQSVAFWCNPISGHATLYWYQQILGQGPKLLIQFQNNGVVDDSQLPKDRFSAERLKGVDSTLKIQPAKLEDSAVYLCASSLALAGTTDTQYFGPGTRLTVL.

This clonotype was detected many times. The V and J genes are TRBV3-1 and TRBJ2-1; TRBD2 matches at 15 bases. V shed 4 bases and J 8 bases; nucleotides not matched to a gene: 9. Germline V CDR1 and CDR2: LGHDT, YNNKEL (reference sequence). The CDR3 is 17 amino acids. The CDR3 nucleotides are TGTGCCAGCAGCCCAAGGGTGGGACTAGCGGGAGGTTATGAGCAGTTCTTC. This gives the protein CASSPRVGLAGGYEQFF.

The sample holds many counts of this clonotype. This chain links TRBV13 with TRBJ2-3; a possible D gene is TRBD2 (5 bases). Germline V gene lookup returns CDR1 PRHDT and CDR2 FYEKMQ (reference sequence). V lost 5 bases to trimming and J lost 6 bases, with 12 bases between them. This CDR3 spans 13 amino acids. Here the CDR3 DNA reads TGTGCCAGCAGCGAGGGAGCCTCCGATACGCAGTATTTT. This sequence encodes CASSEGASDTQYF.

This sequence joins TRBV5-6 and TRBJ2-1, with 9 bases identical to TRBD1. CDR3 length: 14 residues. Germline loops: CDR1 SGHDT, CDR2 YYEEEE. The V and J ends lost 6 bases and 8 bases, in that order; junction bases with no gene match: 9. The chain's CDR3 is CASIPGQGVYEQFF. DNA for the CDR3: TGTGCCAGCATTCCGGGACAGGGTGTCTATGAGCAGTTCTTC.

This clonotype was counted ten times or more. This chain uses TRBV7-2 with TRBJ2-5; D ambiguous. The CDR3 loop spans 13 amino acids. Deletions cut 3 bases from V and 2 bases from J, with 7 bases between. Germline CDR1 is SGHTA and CDR2 is FQGNSA. The CDR3 region has the DNA TGTGCCAGCAGCTTCTCAGTACAAGAGACCCAGTACTTC. Protein sequence: CASSFSVQETQYF.

This clonotype was seen ten or more times. The J gene is TRBJ2-7, the V gene TRBV15; D not resolved. Trimming left V 3 bases short and J 3 bases short, with 9 bases between. The CDR3 has 13 amino acids. Looked up from germline, CDR1 is LNHNV and CDR2 is YYDKDF (reference sequence). CDR3 nucleotides: TGTGCCACCAGCAGTAGGTCGCTCTACGAGCAGTACTTC. This codes for CATSSRSLYEQYF.

This clonotype was picked up many times. This chain links TRBV12-3 or TRBV12-4 with TRBJ2-1, with D perhaps matching TRBD1 (6 bases). Trimming took 3 bases from V and 9 from J, leaving 15 bases between them. The CDR3 is made up of 14 amino acids. CDR3 residues: CASSFGLAGAEQFF. Written as DNA, the CDR3 is TGTGCCAGCAGTTTTGGGCTAGCAGGGGCTGAGCAGTTCTTC.

This clonotype occurred many times. The genes are TRBV11-3 and TRBJ1-4; D remains ambiguous. Germline V gene sequence: CDR1 SGHNT, CDR2 YENEEA. Trimming removed 1 base at V and 6 bases at J, with 18 bases between. There are 17 residues in the CDR3. The DNA for the CDR3 is TGTGCCAGCAGCTTAGGAGGTCCCGGGCCCCGGGATGAAAAACTGTTTTTT. Its protein is CASSLGGPGPRDEKLFF.

This clonotype has more than one count but fewer than ten. With only one base between it and a far larger clone, this is likely a read error. The rearrangement uses TRBV18 and TRBJ2-2; TRBD2 is a possible D gene (5 bases). CDR1 is KGHSH and CDR2 is LQKENI in the germline V gene. There are 12 residues in the CDR3. This CDR3 is CASSPRTGELSF. The CDR3 DNA reads TGTGCCAGCTCACCAAGGACCGGGGAGCTGTCTTTT.

This clonotype was recorded many times. The chain combines TRBV3-1 with TRBJ1-3, with D unresolved. The length of the CDR3 is 13 residues. V lost 3 bases and J lost 2, with 5 bases in between. Germline CDR1 reads LGHDT; CDR2 reads YNNKEL (reference sequence). The CDR3 DNA is TGTGCCAGCAGCCATAGCGCTGGAAACACCATATATTTT. This translates into CASSHSAGNTIYF.

In its sample, this clonotype was seen a few times. The DNA of the CDR3 is TGTGCCACCAGTGATCCCTTTAAGCCTGGACCCTTAGAAGCAGATACGCAGTATTTT. Its protein is CATSDPFKPGPLEADTQYF. This sequence joins TRBV24-1 and TRBJ2-3; D unresolved. V was trimmed by 3 bases and J by 4 bases, leaving 25 bases between them. Germline V lookup: CDR1 KGHDR, CDR2 SFDVKD. The CDR3 has 19 amino acids.

The chain is built from TRBV27 and TRBJ2-5, with D possibly being TRBD1 (5 bases). The germline V gene encodes CDR1 MNHEY and CDR2 SMNVEV (reference sequence). Trimming shortened V by 0 bases and J by 6 bases, and 11 bases separated the two germline ends. The CDR3 loop spans 14 amino acids. The CDR3 region is CASSLSSRAQTQYF. CDR3 DNA: TGTGCCAGCAGTTTATCGTCCAGGGCTCAGACCCAGTACTTC.

This clonotype was detected a few times. The chain couples TRBV10-3 to TRBJ1-4; D gene unclear. The V and J ends lost 8 bases and 8 bases respectively, with 18 bases between them. CDR3 length: 14 amino acids. Per germline, CDR1 ENHRY and CDR2 SYGVKD. The CDR3 loop reads CAIGSGDTMEKLFF. DNA for the CDR3: TGTGCCATCGGTAGTGGGGATACAATGGAAAAACTGTTTTTT.

This clonotype showed up just a few times. This chain uses TRBV19 with TRBJ1-3, with D perhaps matching TRBD1 (6 bases). The CDR3 totals 15 residues. V was clipped by 7 bases and J by 1 base, with 14 bases between them. Germline values: CDR1 LNHDA, CDR2 SQIVND (reference sequence). CDR3 DNA sequence: TGTGCCAGTAAAAGCCAGGGGAGGTCTGGAAACACCATATATTTT. Residues: CASKSQGRSGNTIYF.

This clonotype was seen a handful of times. This chain uses TRBV29-1 with TRBJ2-7; D gene ambiguous. Germline V gene sequence: CDR1 SQVTM, CDR2 ANQGSEA. Trimming left V 5 bases short and J 0 bases short, with 8 bases between. The CDR3 is 12 amino acids. The CDR3 loop reads CSVSTTSYEQYF. The CDR3 coding sequence is TGCAGCGTTTCAACCACCTCCTACGAGCAGTACTTC.

This clonotype has ten or more counts. The rearrangement joins TRBV3-1 to TRBJ1-4; 7 positions agree with TRBD1. The CDR3 has 16 residues. With 5 bases clipped from V and 2 bases from J, the junction kept 8 bases outside the gene matches. Germline V gene lookup returns CDR1 LGHDT and CDR2 YNNKEL (reference sequence). The CDR3 reads CASSEETGSTNEKLFF. CDR3 nucleotide sequence: TGTGCCAGCAGCGAGGAGACAGGGTCTACTAATGAAAAACTGTTTTTT.

This clonotype was counted many times. This rearrangement joins TRBV20-1 to TRBJ2-1; maybe TRBD2 (6 bases). The CDR3 is 16 amino acids. Trimming left V 1 base short and J 0 bases short, with 13 bases between. In germline, CDR1 is DFQATT, CDR2 SNEGSKA (reference sequence). CDR3 sequence (DNA): TGCAGTGCTAGAGCGGGGACTCAGAGCTCCTACAATGAGCAGTTCTTC. Its protein is CSARAGTQSSYNEQFF.

This clonotype was counted between two and nine times. The V call is TRBV18, the J call TRBJ2-3, with 11 bases matching TRBD1. Germline V gene lookup returns CDR1 KGHSH and CDR2 LQKENI. The CDR3 has 15 residues. The V and J ends lost 3 bases and 4 bases, in that order; junction bases with no gene match: 3. CDR3 bases: TGTGCCAGCTCACCGCGGACAGGGGGCCCAGATACGCAGTATTTT. This translates into CASSPRTGGPDTQYF.

The sample holds many counts of this clonotype. The chain employs TRBV7-9 and TRBJ2-7; the D gene could be TRBD1 or TRBD2 (5 bases each). V shed 1 base and J shed 2 bases, with 9 bases lying between them. The CDR3 is 14 amino acids. CDR1 is SEHNR, CDR2 FQNEAQ, per germline (reference sequence). CDR3 residues: CASSLGDQAYEQYF. CDR3 coding DNA: TGTGCCAGCAGCTTAGGGGACCAGGCCTACGAGCAGTACTTC.

The J gene is TRBJ2-7, the V gene TRBV12-3 or TRBV12-4; tentatively, D is TRBD1 (6 bases). V was pared by 5 bases and J by 2 bases, with 13 bases between. The CDR3 extends over 14 amino acids. CDR3 protein: CASSLQQGTYEQYF. CDR3 sequence (DNA): TGTGCCAGCAGTCTCCAACAGGGTACCTACGAGCAGTACTTC.